This T cell receptor (beta chain) was sequenced in a study of blood T cells in healthy people across ages. With regard to this clonotype: What it binds is unknown.

Study-wide findings and caveats: Comparison with aged donors showed that long-lived donors had more naive CD4+ cells and higher diversity.

Next came a second PCR, run for about 6 to 11 cycles, which used a sample-barcoded 5' primer along with a J-beta primer mix. TCRdb re-called the 5' RACE reads with MiXCR, one entry per CDR3 protein. The sample consists of 550,000 to 700,000 distinct CDR3 sequences, 27% of them appearing once. Donors gave around 10 milliliters of peripheral blood apiece. This clonotype was obtained from a woman in her 70s in good health. The source material was blood.

The CDR3 here is CASSLRQAQGRGYTF. CDR3 coding DNA: TGTGCCAGCAGCCTCAGACAGGCCCAAGGCAGAGGCTACACCTTC. The chain couples TRBV13 to TRBJ1-2; TRBD1 is a possible D gene (6 bases). The CDR3 is 15 residues long. Trimming took off 5 bases at V and 8 bases at J, with 21 bases between the two ends. Germline-derived CDR1 and CDR2 are PRHDT and FYEKMQ (reference sequence).